The 30 T cell receptor beta chains presented below share a single source sample, sequenced in a study of blood T cell repertoires in COVID-19. Profiled with immunoSEQ multiplex PCR; TCRdb holds only in-frame clones, not every one. The sample lists roughly 220,000 clones; roughly 81% were seen once. Specimen: peripheral blood. All receptors come from a man aged 50-59 years who had recovered from COVID-19.

This clone was detected only a few times. V usage is TRBV10-3 and J usage is TRBJ1-5; D is unresolved. This CDR3 has 15 residues. CDR1 and CDR2 from the germline V gene are ENHRY and SYGVKD. The V and J ends lost 5 bases and 0 bases respectively, with 11 bases between them. The CDR3 protein is CAISKDGVSNQPQHF. The CDR3 bases are TGTGCCATCAGTAAGGACGGGGTTAGCAATCAGCCCCAGCATTTT.

V usage is TRBV3-1 (or the pseudogene TRBV3-2) and J usage is TRBJ1-2, with D possibly being TRBD1 (5 bases). V was shortened by 9 bases and J by 3 bases, with 14 bases between the two germline ends. The CDR3 spans 13 residues. CDR1 and CDR2 (germline): LGHDT, YNNKEL (reference sequence). The CDR3 protein is CASQPDSHYGYTF. The DNA for the CDR3 is TGTGCCAGTCAACCCGACAGCCACTATGGCTACACCTTC.

The chain carries TRBV4-2 and TRBJ2-3; 7 bases align to TRBD2. J lost 5 bases, V lost 7 bases, and 15 bases had no gene match. CDR3 size: 16 residues. Per germline, CDR1 LGHNA and CDR2 YNFKEQ. CDR3 residues: CASTLGRAGVKDTQYF. As DNA, the CDR3 is TGTGCCAGCACCCTGGGTAGGGCGGGAGTGAAAGATACGCAGTATTTT.

The rearrangement links TRBV19 to TRBJ2-2; 8 bases map to TRBD2. The V gene end was trimmed by 5 bases and the J gene end by 6 bases; junction bases not matched to a gene: 11. The length of the CDR3 is 16 residues. Germline assignment: CDR1 LNHDA and CDR2 SQIVND (reference sequence). DNA for the CDR3: TGTGCCAGTAGTGTGACTAGCGTCCAGATGGCCGGGGAGCTGTTTTTT. Translated, it gives CASSVTSVQMAGELFF.

The chain couples TRBV28 to TRBJ2-1, with D perhaps matching TRBD2 (6 bases). V was cut by 5 bases and J by 1 base, with 6 bases left in between. CDR3 length equals 13 residues. The germline gives CDR1 MDHEN, CDR2 SYDVKM. CDR3 protein: CASSGGSYNEQFF. The CDR3, as DNA: TGTGCCAGCAGTGGAGGGTCCTACAATGAGCAGTTCTTC.

This chain joins TRBV7-2 and TRBJ2-1, with 13 positions matching TRBD2. The CDR3 sequence is 15 residues long. The J segment lost 9 bases and the V segment lost 0 bases, leaving 2 bases of the junction unmatched. Germline CDR1 and CDR2: SGHTA and FQGNSA. Here the CDR3 DNA reads TGTGCCAGCAGCTTAGCCCGGACTAGCGGGGGTGAGCAGTTCTTC. Protein: CASSLARTSGGEQFF. The full variable domain, with the rest looked up from reference TRBV7-2 and TRBJ2-1, is GAGVSQSPSNKVTEKGKDVELRCDPISGHTALYWYRQSLGQGLEFLIYFQGNSAPDKSGLPSDRFSAERTGGSVSTLTIQRTQQEDSAVYLCASSLARTSGGEQFFGPGTRLTVL.

The chain links TRBV28 to TRBJ2-7; D may be TRBD2 (6 bases). This CDR3 is built from 14 residues. CDR1 MDHEN and CDR2 SYDVKM come from the germline V gene. The V end was cut by 6 bases, the J end by 0 bases, with 12 bases between. CDR3 region: CASSWGESSYEQYF. DNA for the CDR3: TGTGCCAGCAGCTGGGGGGAGAGCTCCTACGAGCAGTACTTC.

The gene calls are TRBV3-1 (or the pseudogene TRBV3-2) and TRBJ2-3, with 7 positions matching TRBD2. This CDR3 has 16 residues. The J segment lost 1 base and the V segment lost 4 bases, leaving 8 bases of the junction unmatched. Germline lookup yields CDR1 LGHDT and CDR2 YNNKEL (reference sequence). The DNA for the CDR3 is TGTGCCAGCAGCCCCCCGAGGAGCGGGGGCACAGATACGCAGTATTTT. This sequence encodes CASSPPRSGGTDTQYF.

The J gene is TRBJ2-2, the V gene TRBV3-1 (or the pseudogene TRBV3-2); D perhaps matches TRBD2 (5 bases). Germline V gene data show CDR1 as LGHDT and CDR2 as YNNKEL (reference sequence). The CDR3 is 16 amino acids. The V gene lost 0 bases and the J gene lost 8 bases, with 16 bases spanning the gap. This CDR3 is CASSQDGWRLGGELFF. For the CDR3, the DNA is TGTGCCAGCAGCCAAGATGGGTGGAGGCTAGGTGGGGAGCTGTTTTTT.

V and J are TRBV5-1 and TRBJ2-5; 12 bases map to TRBD2. Germline CDR1 and CDR2: SGHRS and YFSETQ. There are 16 residues in the CDR3. The J segment lost 5 bases and the V segment lost 2 bases, leaving 7 bases of the junction unmatched. The DNA for the CDR3 is TGCGCCAGCAGCTTTAAGACTAGCGGGAGTGGGGAGACCCAGTACTTC. This sequence encodes CASSFKTSGSGETQYF.

J is TRBJ2-3 and V is TRBV7-2; tentative D call: TRBD2 (8 bases). Trimming stripped 2 bases from V and 6 bases from J, with 15 bases between. The CDR3 totals 15 residues. Looked up from germline, CDR1 is SGHTA and CDR2 is FQGNSA. CDR3 nucleotides: TGTGCCAGCAGCTTACGGGGACAGCGGGGGGATACGCAGTATTTT. Translating it yields CASSLRGQRGDTQYF. Full variable domain (remainder filled in from reference TRBV7-2 and TRBJ2-3): GAGVSQSPSNKVTEKGKDVELRCDPISGHTALYWYRQSLGQGLEFLIYFQGNSAPDKSGLPSDRFSAERTGGSVSTLTIQRTQQEDSAVYLCASSLRGQRGDTQYFGPGTRLTVL.

This clone occurred once. This chain joins TRBV5-1 and TRBJ2-5; tentative D call: TRBD1 (5 bases). The CDR3 is made up of 13 amino acids. Germline V gene sequence: CDR1 SGHRS, CDR2 YFSETQ. With 3 bases removed from V and 4 bases from J, the gap between germline ends came to 10 bases. This chain's CDR3 is CASSSQGRETQYF. In nucleotides, the CDR3 is TGCGCCAGCAGCTCCCAGGGTCGAGAGACCCAGTACTTC.

The chain employs TRBV3-1 (or the pseudogene TRBV3-2) and TRBJ2-1, with 12 bases identical to TRBD2. CDR3 length equals 19 residues. CDR1 LGHDT and CDR2 YNNKEL come from the germline V gene (reference sequence). Trimming took 0 bases from V and 5 from J; bases not matched to a gene: 11. DNA of the CDR3: TGTGCCAGCAGCCAAGAGGCCCCCACTAGCGGGAGGACCCACAATGAGCAGTTCTTC. Residues: CASSQEAPTSGRTHNEQFF.

This chain links TRBV19 with TRBJ2-3; 9 bases are shared with TRBD1. The junction had 5 bases not matched to a gene; V was cut back by 3 bases and J by 4 bases. The V gene's germline CDR1 is LNHDA and CDR2 SQIVND (reference sequence). The CDR3 totals 15 residues. The CDR3 coding sequence is TGTGCCAGTAGTATTCCGGGACAGGGTTCAGATACGCAGTATTTT. Protein sequence: CASSIPGQGSDTQYF.

This chain links TRBV5-6 with TRBJ2-1, with 14 positions matching TRBD2. V lost 4 bases to trimming and J lost 7 bases; unmatched junction nucleotides: 10. The CDR3 runs 17 residues. The germline gives CDR1 SGHDT, CDR2 YYEEEE. This CDR3 reads CASSPPGLAGGPNEQFF. In nucleotides, the CDR3 is TGTGCCAGCAGCCCACCCGGACTAGCGGGAGGCCCAAATGAGCAGTTCTTC.

The chain carries TRBV7-2 and TRBJ1-2; 7 bases map to TRBD1. Germline V lookup: CDR1 SGHTA, CDR2 FQGNSA. This CDR3 comprises 16 residues. After removal of 1 base from V and 1 base from J, the junction contained 6 bases not matched to a gene. CDR3 in DNA: TGTGCCAGCAGCTTAGTGGGGACAGTGAGTAACTATGGCTACACCTTC. Its protein is CASSLVGTVSNYGYTF.

This sequence joins TRBV12-5 and TRBJ2-1; 14 bases map to TRBD2. This CDR3 region has 16 residues. The germline V gene has CDR1 LGHNT and CDR2 FRNRAP. V lost 5 bases and J lost 6; bases outside the gene matches: 6. This CDR3 reads CASGNRTSGRSNEQFF. The CDR3 region has the DNA TGTGCTAGTGGTAACCGGACTAGCGGGAGGTCCAATGAGCAGTTCTTC. Using reference TRBV12-5 and TRBJ2-1 for the parts outside the CDR3, the full variable domain is DARVTQTPRHKVTEMGQEVTMRCQPILGHNTVFWYRQTMMQGLELLAYFRNRAPLDDSGMPKDRFSAEMPDATLATLKIQPSEPRDSAVYFCASGNRTSGRSNEQFFGPGTRLTVL.

This clone was detected only a few times. The V gene is TRBV6-5, the J gene TRBJ2-2, with 11 bases matching TRBD2. Germline V gene sequence: CDR1 MNHEY, CDR2 SVGAGI. CDR3 size: 15 residues. V was pared by 1 base and J by 7 bases, with 2 bases of the junction left unmatched. The CDR3 protein is CASSYLAGGLGELFF. Written as DNA, the CDR3 is TGTGCCAGCAGTTACTTAGCGGGAGGGCTCGGGGAGCTGTTTTTT.

The rearrangement joins TRBV7-6 to TRBJ1-2; 10 nucleotides align to TRBD1. The germline gives CDR1 SGHVS, CDR2 FNYEAQ. Unmatched junction bases numbered 10, after V lost 4 bases and J lost 5 bases. The CDR3 is made up of 16 amino acids. CDR3 residues: CASSSLPGQGSYGYTF. CDR3 DNA: TGTGCCAGCAGCTCTCTTCCGGGACAGGGGTCATATGGCTACACCTTC.

The V and J genes are TRBV2 and TRBJ2-1; tentative D call: TRBD2 (5 bases). There are 15 residues in the CDR3. Per germline, CDR1 SNHLY and CDR2 FYNNEI. The V end lost 8 bases, the J end lost 0 bases, and 14 bases lay between the germline ends. The CDR3 spells CASGREGSSYNEQFF. The DNA of the CDR3 is TGTGCCAGCGGTCGGGAAGGGAGCTCCTACAATGAGCAGTTCTTC.

The J gene is TRBJ2-7, the V gene TRBV6-5, with TRBD1 identical over 11 bases. Germline trimming cut 5 bases from V and 3 bases from J; bases unmatched to any gene: 6. CDR3 size: 15 residues. The germline gives CDR1 MNHEY, CDR2 SVGAGI. The CDR3 DNA reads as TGTGCCAGCAGTCGCGGACAGGGGGCAATCTACGAGCAGTACTTC. It yields the protein CASSRGQGAIYEQYF.

This sequence joins TRBV9 and TRBJ1-1, with 8 bases that match TRBD1. CDR3 size: 14 residues. Germline loops: CDR1 SGDLS, CDR2 YYNGEE. With V trimmed by 2 bases and J by 4 bases, 4 bases remained unmatched. This chain's CDR3 is CASSVDRDRTEAFF. The CDR3 coding sequence is TGTGCCAGCAGCGTGGACAGGGATCGCACTGAAGCTTTCTTT.

The genes are TRBV7-9 and TRBJ1-5; 9 nucleotides match TRBD1. The CDR3 loop spans 14 amino acids. With 6 bases clipped from V and 6 bases from J, the junction kept 6 bases outside the gene matches. CDR1 and CDR2 (germline): SEHNR, FQNEAQ (reference sequence). The CDR3 DNA follows: TGTGCCAGCAGTCCAGGACAGGGGTTTCAGCCCCAGCATTTT. Translation: CASSPGQGFQPQHF.

The chain carries TRBV19 and TRBJ2-3; 7 bases map to TRBD1. This CDR3 comprises 15 residues. Germline loops: CDR1 LNHDA, CDR2 SQIVND (reference sequence). The ends lost 5 bases at V and 1 base at J; junction bases unmatched: 6. The CDR3 sequence is CASSFPQGGTDTQYF. As DNA, the CDR3 is TGTGCCAGTAGTTTTCCTCAGGGGGGCACAGATACGCAGTATTTT.

The gene calls are TRBV5-4 and TRBJ2-1, with TRBD2 matching 11 bases. After removal of 4 bases from V and 8 bases from J, the junction contained 11 bases not matched to a gene. CDR1 and CDR2 (germline): SGHNT, YYREEE (reference sequence). The CDR3 runs 16 residues. The CDR3 sequence: CASSTRTSGPWDEQFF. The DNA for the CDR3 is TGTGCCAGCAGCACTAGGACTAGCGGGCCGTGGGATGAGCAGTTCTTC.

The J gene is TRBJ1-2, the V gene TRBV28; 7 bases fit TRBD1. Germline assignment: CDR1 MDHEN and CDR2 SYDVKM. CDR3 length: 14 amino acids. V was pared by 2 bases and J by 2 bases, with 2 bases of the junction left unmatched. This CDR3 reads CASSLAGGNYGYTF. The CDR3 DNA sequence: TGTGCCAGCAGTTTAGCAGGGGGGAACTATGGCTACACCTTC.

The gene calls are TRBV27 and TRBJ2-1, with D possibly being TRBD2 (7 bases). V was clipped by 5 bases and J by 5 bases, with 16 bases between them. Looked up from germline, CDR1 is MNHEY and CDR2 is SMNVEV (reference sequence). The CDR3 covers 15 residues. Here the CDR3 reads CASSPATGRDNEQFF. CDR3 bases: TGTGCCAGCAGTCCCGCCACAGGGAGGGACAATGAGCAGTTCTTC.

The chain couples TRBV7-9 to TRBJ2-5, with 9 nucleotides matching TRBD1. The length of the CDR3 is 14 residues. With V trimmed by 5 bases and J by 5 bases, 6 bases remained unmatched. The germline CDR1 and CDR2 sequences are SEHNR and FQNEAQ (reference sequence). Written as DNA, the CDR3 is TGTGCCAGCAGCCCAAACAGGGGGCGGGAGACCCAGTACTTC. Its translation is CASSPNRGRETQYF.

The V call is TRBV10-1, the J call TRBJ2-7; D gene unclear. The length of the CDR3 is 13 residues. V shed 4 bases and J shed 2 bases, with 9 bases lying between them. Germline loops: CDR1 WNHNN, CDR2 SYGVQD (reference sequence). CDR3 residues: CASSVGSTYEQYF. The CDR3 nucleotides read TGCGCCAGCAGTGTCGGGTCTACCTACGAGCAGTACTTC.

The chain employs TRBV6-1 and TRBJ2-1; TRBD1 is a possible D gene (6 bases). The CDR3 runs to 15 residues. Germline CDR1 is MNHNS and CDR2 is SASEGT. V was shortened by 3 bases and J by 0 bases, with 9 bases between the two germline ends. As DNA, the CDR3 is TGTGCCAGCAGTGACGACAGGAGCTCCTACAATGAGCAGTTCTTC. This translates into CASSDDRSSYNEQFF.